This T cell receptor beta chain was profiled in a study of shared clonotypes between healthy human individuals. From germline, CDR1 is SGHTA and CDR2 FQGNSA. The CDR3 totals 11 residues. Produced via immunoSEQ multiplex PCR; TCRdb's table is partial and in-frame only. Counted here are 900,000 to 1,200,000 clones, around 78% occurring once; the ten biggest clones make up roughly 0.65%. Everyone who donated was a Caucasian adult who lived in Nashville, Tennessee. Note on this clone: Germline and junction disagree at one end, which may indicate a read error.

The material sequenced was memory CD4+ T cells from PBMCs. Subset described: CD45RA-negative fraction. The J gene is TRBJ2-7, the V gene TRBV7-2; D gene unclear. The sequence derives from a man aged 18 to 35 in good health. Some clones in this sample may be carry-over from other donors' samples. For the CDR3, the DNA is TGTGCCAGCAGCTTAGTGGGTTGGCAGAACTTC. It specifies CASSLVGWQNF.